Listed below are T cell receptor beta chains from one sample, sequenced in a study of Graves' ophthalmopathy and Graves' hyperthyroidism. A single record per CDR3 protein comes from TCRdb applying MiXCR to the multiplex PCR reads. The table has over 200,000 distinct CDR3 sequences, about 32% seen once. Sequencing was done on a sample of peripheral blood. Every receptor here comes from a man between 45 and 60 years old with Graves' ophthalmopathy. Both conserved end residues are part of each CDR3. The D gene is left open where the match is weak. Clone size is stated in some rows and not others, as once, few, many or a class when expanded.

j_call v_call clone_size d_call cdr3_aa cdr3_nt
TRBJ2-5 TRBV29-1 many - CSVAQIQETQYF TGCAGCGTTGCGCAAATCCAAGAGACCCAGTACTTC
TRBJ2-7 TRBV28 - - CASSPSQWGSEQYF TGTGCCAGCAGTCCATCACAATGGGGGAGCGAGCAGTACTTC
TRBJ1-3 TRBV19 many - CASSTAGTMGNTIYF TGTGCCAGTAGTACCGCCGGGACAATGGGAAACACCATATATTTT
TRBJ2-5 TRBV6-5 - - CASSLSKRETQYF TGTGCCAGCAGTTTGTCCAAGCGGGAGACCCAGTACTTC
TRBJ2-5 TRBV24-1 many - CATSSRLEGAETQYF TGTGCCACCAGCTCCAGGCTAGAAGGTGCCGAGACCCAGTACTTC
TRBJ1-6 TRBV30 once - CAWSPQTNSPLHF TGTGCCTGGAGTCCACAGACCAATTCACCCCTCCACTTT
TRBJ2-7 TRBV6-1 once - CASSEHRGYEQYF TGTGCCAGCAGTGAGCACCGGGGCTACGAGCAGTACTTC
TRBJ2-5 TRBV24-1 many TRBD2 CATSGLAGGGGRETQYF TGTGCCACCAGCGGCCTAGCGGGAGGAGGTGGGCGAGAGACCCAGTACTTC
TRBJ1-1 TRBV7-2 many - CASSLMATEAFF TGTGCCAGCAGCTTAATGGCCACTGAAGCTTTCTTT
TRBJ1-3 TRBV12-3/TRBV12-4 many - CASRKEAVHSGNTIYF TGTGCCAGCAGAAAAGAGGCCGTACACTCTGGAAACACCATATATTTT
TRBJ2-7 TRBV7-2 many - CASSHRDRYEQYF TGTGCCAGCAGCCACCGGGACCGATACGAGCAGTACTTC
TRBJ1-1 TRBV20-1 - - CSAGQRAYTEAFF TGCAGTGCTGGACAGCGGGCATACACTGAAGCTTTCTTT
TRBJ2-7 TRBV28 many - CATSTVYEQYF TGTGCCACCTCGACGGTATACGAGCAGTACTTC
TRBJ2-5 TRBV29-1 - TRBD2 CSVYTRGGGQETQYF TGCAGCGTCTATACCCGCGGGGGGGGGCAAGAGACCCAGTACTTC
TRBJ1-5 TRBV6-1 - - CASTGGFNQPQHF TGTGCCAGCACGGGGGGCTTCAATCAGCCCCAGCATTTT
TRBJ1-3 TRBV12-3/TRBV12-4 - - CASSYGLGNTIYF TGTGCCAGCAGTTATGGGCTCGGAAACACCATATATTTT
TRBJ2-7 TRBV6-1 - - CASLREQYF TGTGCCAGCCTGCGCGAGCAGTACTTC
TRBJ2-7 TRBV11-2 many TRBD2 CASSEGRVSYEQYF TGTGCCAGCAGCGAAGGGAGGGTCTCCTACGAGCAGTACTTC
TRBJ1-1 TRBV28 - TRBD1 CASSRGQGGKAFF TGTGCCAGCAGTCGGGGACAGGGGGGTAAAGCTTTCTTT
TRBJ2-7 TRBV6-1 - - CASRTGFSYEQYF TGTGCCAGCAGAACAGGGTTCTCCTACGAGCAGTACTTC
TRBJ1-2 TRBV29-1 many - CSVEEPDLCYTF TGCAGCGTTGAAGAACCGGACCTATGCTACACCTTC
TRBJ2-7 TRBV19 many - CASSDGSKHYEQYF TGTGCCAGTAGTGATGGATCTAAGCACTACGAGCAGTACTTC
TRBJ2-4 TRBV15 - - CATSRGVGIQYF TGTGCCACCAGCAGAGGGGTAGGCATTCAGTACTTC
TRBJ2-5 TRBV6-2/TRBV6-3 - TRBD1 CASSRTGGQRTQYF TGTGCCAGCAGTAGGACAGGGGGACAACGAACCCAGTACTTC
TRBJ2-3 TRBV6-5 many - CASSSGGNTDTQYF TGTGCCAGCAGTTCTGGCGGCAACACAGATACGCAGTATTTT
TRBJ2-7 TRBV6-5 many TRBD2 CASSSGTSGNSYEQYF TGTGCCAGCAGTTCCGGGACTAGCGGTAACTCCTACGAGCAGTACTTC
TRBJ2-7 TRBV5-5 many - CASSLALRAMSYEQYF TGTGCCAGCAGCTTGGCGCTTAGGGCGATGAGCTACGAGCAGTACTTC
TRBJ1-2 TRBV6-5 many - CASRPQVNYGYTF TGTGCCAGCAGACCACAGGTTAACTATGGCTACACCTTC
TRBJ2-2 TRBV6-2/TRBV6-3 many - CASSYPGGAGELFF TGTGCCAGCAGTTATCCTGGTGGGGCTGGGGAGCTGTTTTTT
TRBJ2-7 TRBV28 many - CASRSAIGLAYEQYF TGTGCCAGCAGATCGGCGATCGGCCTAGCGTACGAGCAGTACTTC
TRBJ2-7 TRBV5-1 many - CASSPVAGVYMEQYF TGCGCCAGCAGCCCTGTTGCAGGGGTCTATATGGAGCAGTACTTC
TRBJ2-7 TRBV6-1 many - CASSDDNSVYEQYF TGTGCCAGCAGTGACGATAACTCTGTCTACGAGCAGTACTTC
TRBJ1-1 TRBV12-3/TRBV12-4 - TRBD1 CASSTTGGTEAFF TGCGCCAGCAGTACGACAGGGGGCACTGAAGCTTTCTTT
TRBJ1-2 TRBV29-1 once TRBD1 CSGGTGEANYGYTF TGCAGCGGTGGGACAGGGGAAGCTAACTATGGCTACACCTTC
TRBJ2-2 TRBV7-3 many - CASSLIGPNSRNRDKFGELFF TGTGCCAGCAGCTTAATTGGTCCGAACTCCCGGAACAGGGATAAATTCGGGGAGCTGTTTTTT
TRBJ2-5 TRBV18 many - CASSPPVGPEDPQLQETQYF TGTGCCAGCTCACCACCGGTTGGACCTGAGGACCCTCAGCTTCAAGAGACCCAGTACTTC
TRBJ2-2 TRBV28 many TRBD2 CASSFSAGGTGEPFF TGTGCCAGCAGTTTCTCGGCGGGAGGCACCGGGGAGCCGTTTTTT
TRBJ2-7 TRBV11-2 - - CASSSDVIGIYEQYF TGTGCCAGCAGCTCAGACGTTATAGGTATCTACGAGCAGTACTTC
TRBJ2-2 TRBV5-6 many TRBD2 CASSPTSGRGRELFF TGTGCCAGCAGCCCCACTAGCGGGAGAGGTCGGGAGCTGTTTTTT
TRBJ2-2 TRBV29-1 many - CSALGVDGGELFF TGCAGCGCATTGGGGGTGGATGGCGGGGAGCTGTTTTTT
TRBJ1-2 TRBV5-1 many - CASRQDQSGYTF TGCGCCAGCAGACAGGACCAGTCCGGCTACACCTTC
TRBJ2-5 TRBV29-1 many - CSVELGGRKTQYF TGCAGCGTTGAATTGGGGGGCCGAAAGACCCAGTACTTC